This passage covers 26 T cell receptor beta chains from one sample sequenced in a study of shared clonotypes between healthy human individuals. Clones were read by immunoSEQ multiplex PCR, and TCRdb kept only the in-frame ones, dropping some. The sample yields roughly 1,100,000 clones, 70% to 80% seen once. Material: memory CD4+ T cells sorted from blood. The subset is: CD45RA-negative fraction. Receptors originate from a man aged 18 to 29 in good health.

This clone came up a few times. The V gene is TRBV7-3, the J gene TRBJ2-2; no reliable D call. The CDR3 loop spans 13 amino acids. The V end was cut by 6 bases, the J end by 7 bases, with 12 bases between. Germline V CDR1 and CDR2: SGHTA, FQGTGA. The CDR3 DNA reads TGTGCCAGCAGTTCGGTGCCCGGCGGGGAGCTGTTTTTT. Residues: CASSSVPGGELFF. The full variable domain, with the rest looked up from reference TRBV7-3 and TRBJ2-2, is GAGVSQTPSNKVTEKGKYVELRCDPISGHTALYWYRQSLGQGPEFLIYFQGTGAADDSGLPNDRFFAVRPEGSVSTLKIQRTERGDSAVYLCASSSVPGGELFFGEGSRLTVL.

V usage is TRBV7-9 and J usage is TRBJ1-2, with TRBD1 matching over 9 bases. After removal of 5 bases from V and 4 bases from J, the junction contained 8 bases not matched to a gene. CDR1 SEHNR and CDR2 FQNEAQ come from the germline V gene (reference sequence). This CDR3 spans 15 amino acids. In DNA, the CDR3 is TGTGCCAGCAGCGCGGAACAGGGGGCCTCCTATGGCTACACCTTC. This translates into CASSAEQGASYGYTF. Based on the CDR3 plus reference TRBV7-9 and TRBJ1-2, the full variable domain is DTGVSQNPRHKITKRGQNVTFRCDPISEHNRLYWYRQTLGQGPEFLTYFQNEAQLEKSRLLSDRFSAERPKGSFSTLEIQRTEQGDSAMYLCASSAEQGASYGYTFGSGTRLTVV.

The table lists this clone with many counts. The V call is TRBV29-1, the J call TRBJ2-5; no reliable D call. V lost 3 bases and J 2 bases, leaving 10 bases between the germline ends. This CDR3 is 13 amino acids long. Germline lookup yields CDR1 SQVTM and CDR2 ANQGSEA. The CDR3 DNA follows: TGCAGCGTTGAGTACAGAACACAAGAGACCCAGTACTTC. The encoded protein is CSVEYRTQETQYF.

This chain connects TRBV4-1 to TRBJ1-4, with D maybe TRBD1 (5 bases). CDR1 is MGHRA and CDR2 is YSYEKL in the germline V gene. V lost 4 bases and J 5 bases, leaving 17 bases between the germline ends. The CDR3 totals 16 residues. In DNA, the CDR3 is TGCGCCAGCAGCCGCCGCTCGGGGGGTAAGAATGAAAAACTGTTTTTT. Translated, it gives CASSRRSGGKNEKLFF.

V gene TRBV7-9 combines with J gene TRBJ2-1; D gene uncertain. This CDR3 region has 13 residues. V was shortened by 8 bases and J by 1 base, with 9 bases between the two germline ends. Germline CDR1 is SEHNR and CDR2 is FQNEAQ (reference sequence). Here the CDR3 reads CASRGRSYNEQFF. CDR3 coding DNA: TGTGCCAGCCGAGGTAGATCCTACAATGAGCAGTTCTTC.

This clone was seen once. Other DNA sequences in the same sample also yield this CDR3. V and J are TRBV7-9 and TRBJ1-6; no firm D call. CDR3 size: 12 residues. V gave up 1 base and J gave up 10 bases, with 5 bases separating them. Germline CDR1 and CDR2: SEHNR and FQNEAQ (reference sequence). The CDR3 DNA reads as TGTGCCAGCAGCTTAGATGGATCACCCCTCCACTTT. Translated, it gives CASSLDGSPLHF. Full variable domain (rest looked up from reference TRBV7-9 and TRBJ1-6): DTGVSQNPRHKITKRGQNVTFRCDPISEHNRLYWYRQTLGQGPEFLTYFQNEAQLEKSRLLSDRFSAERPKGSFSTLEIQRTEQGDSAMYLCASSLDGSPLHFGNGTRLTVT.

The rearrangement uses TRBV2 and TRBJ1-4; D remains ambiguous. V gave up 8 bases and J gave up 7 bases, with 5 bases separating them. Germline loops: CDR1 SNHLY, CDR2 FYNNEI. The CDR3 loop spans 10 amino acids. The CDR3 region is CASRSEKLFF. CDR3 sequence (DNA): TGTGCCAGCCGGAGTGAAAAACTGTTTTTT. The entire variable domain, with the rest obtained from reference TRBV2 and TRBJ1-4, is as follows: EPEVTQTPSHQVTQMGQEVILRCVPISNHLYFYWYRQILGQKVEFLVSFYNNEISEKSEIFDDQFSVERPDGSNFTLKIRSTKLEDSAMYFCASRSEKLFFGSGTQLSVL.

V is TRBV6-6 and J is TRBJ2-2, with 9 bases that match TRBD1. This CDR3 is 14 amino acids long. Germline loops: CDR1 MNHNY, CDR2 SVGAGI (reference sequence). J was trimmed by 5 bases and V by 7 bases; bases with no gene match: 5. The CDR3 reads CASTGTGKTGELFF. CDR3 in DNA: TGTGCCAGCACAGGGACAGGGAAAACCGGGGAGCTGTTTTTT.

V and J are TRBV7-9 and TRBJ1-1, with D maybe TRBD1 (5 bases). CDR3 length: 14 residues. V dropped 1 base and J dropped 1 base, with 7 bases sitting between them. Germline V CDR1 and CDR2: SEHNR, FQNEAQ (reference sequence). The CDR3 loop is CASSLGRANTEAFF. In DNA, the CDR3 is TGTGCCAGCAGCTTAGGCAGGGCGAACACTGAAGCTTTCTTT.

The rearrangement uses TRBV28 and TRBJ2-7, with a possible D match to TRBD2 (5 bases). Trimming took 3 bases from V and 2 from J, leaving 11 bases between them. The CDR3 contains 14 residues. Germline assignment: CDR1 MDHEN and CDR2 SYDVKM. The CDR3 protein is CASSFRLAPYEQYF. The CDR3 DNA is TGTGCCAGCAGTTTCCGCCTAGCTCCCTACGAGCAGTACTTC.

The chain combines TRBV7-8 with TRBJ2-5; possibly TRBD1 for D (6 bases). Trimming removed 3 bases from V and 1 base from J, with 12 bases in between. CDR1 and CDR2 (germline): SGHVS, FQNEAQ. The CDR3 has 15 residues. The CDR3 is CASSFRWTVQETQYF. CDR3 nucleotides: TGTGCCAGCAGCTTCCGGTGGACAGTCCAAGAGACCCAGTACTTC.

V and J are TRBV7-2 and TRBJ1-5; D remains ambiguous. Trimming removed 2 bases at V and 5 bases at J, with 10 bases between. The CDR3 runs 14 residues. Germline lookup yields CDR1 SGHTA and CDR2 FQGNSA. DNA for the CDR3: TGTGCCAGCAGCTTACGTTGGGGAGATCAGCCCCAGCATTTT. Its translation is CASSLRWGDQPQHF.

The chain is built from TRBV6-1 and TRBJ2-7, with no clear D. Germline V gives CDR1 MNHNS, CDR2 SASEGT. This CDR3 is built from 13 residues. Trimming stripped 4 bases from V and 3 bases from J, with 10 bases between. The CDR3 reads CASSAESSYEQYF. CDR3 nucleotides: TGTGCCAGCAGTGCCGAGTCAAGCTACGAGCAGTACTTC.

This rearrangement joins TRBV7-9 to TRBJ1-1, with 7 bases fitting TRBD1. The CDR3 is 14 amino acids. CDR1 and CDR2 from the germline V gene are SEHNR and FQNEAQ (reference sequence). V shed 5 bases and J 4 bases; nucleotides not matched to a gene: 7. The CDR3 coding sequence is TGTGCCAGCAGCCCAGGGGGTCAGAGCACTGAAGCTTTCTTT. It codes for CASSPGGQSTEAFF.

The chain combines TRBV5-1 with TRBJ2-1, with 10 positions matching TRBD1. This CDR3 region has 14 residues. V shed 7 bases, J shed 6 bases, and the junction held 7 bases outside the gene matches. Germline-derived CDR1 and CDR2 are SGHRS and YFSETQ. CDR3 sequence (DNA): TGCGCCAGCCACGGGACAGGGGCCCTCAATGAGCAGTTCTTC. Protein product: CASHGTGALNEQFF.

This clone came up once. The chain employs TRBV5-4 and TRBJ2-4, with no clear D. V lost 0 bases, J lost 0 bases, and 4 bases lay in between. The V gene's germline CDR1 is SGHNT and CDR2 YYREEE (reference sequence). This CDR3 region has 14 residues. CDR3 nucleotides: TGTGCCAGCAGCTTGGACGGAGCCAAAAACATTCAGTACTTC. The encoded protein is CASSLDGAKNIQYF.

This clone was recorded many times. The J gene is TRBJ2-7, the V gene TRBV11-2; D is unclear. Germline CDR1 and CDR2: SGHAT and FQNNGV. V lost 5 bases to trimming and J lost 0 bases, with 5 bases between them. There are 12 residues in the CDR3. CDR3 nucleotides: TGTGCCAGCAGCGGGCGCTCCTACGAGCAGTACTTC. Its protein is CASSGRSYEQYF. Full variable domain (remainder filled in from reference TRBV11-2 and TRBJ2-7): EAGVAQSPRYKIIEKRQSVAFWCNPISGHATLYWYQQILGQGPKLLIQFQNNGVVDDSQLPKDRFSAERLKGVDSTLKIQPAKLEDSAVYLCASSGRSYEQYFGPGTRLTVT.

The chain employs TRBV29-1 and TRBJ1-1; 8 bases agree with TRBD1. The J segment lost 0 bases and the V segment lost 8 bases, leaving 17 bases of the junction unmatched. The germline gives CDR1 SQVTM, CDR2 ANQGSEA. The length of the CDR3 is 17 residues. This chain's CDR3 is CSITQPGQVFVNTEAFF. The CDR3 region has the DNA TGCAGCATAACACAACCGGGACAGGTTTTTGTGAACACTGAAGCTTTCTTT.

V and J are TRBV11-2 and TRBJ2-7; the D is unclear. There are 14 residues in the CDR3. Germline lookup yields CDR1 SGHAT and CDR2 FQNNGV. Between the trimmed V and J ends, which lost 5 bases and 1 base, there was a span of 12 bases. The CDR3 DNA reads as TGTGCCAGCAGCCCGGCAGGCAGGTCCTACGAGCAGTACTTC. Translating it yields CASSPAGRSYEQYF.

The gene calls are TRBV5-1 and TRBJ2-3, with 10 bases lining up with TRBD1. After removal of 3 bases from V and 1 base from J, the junction contained 11 bases not matched to a gene. The CDR3 runs to 18 residues. CDR1 and CDR2 (germline): SGHRS, YFSETQ. The CDR3 spells CASSSPGTGVVGTDTQYF. Written as DNA, the CDR3 is TGCGCCAGCAGCTCCCCCGGGACAGGGGTGGTAGGCACAGATACGCAGTATTTT.

This chain joins TRBV7-9 and TRBJ1-1; 7 bases are shared with TRBD1. With V trimmed by 4 bases and J by 5 bases, 10 bases remained unmatched. Per the germline V gene, CDR1 is SEHNR and CDR2 is FQNEAQ (reference sequence). The CDR3 contains 15 residues. The CDR3 loop reads CASSSPNRGDTEAFF. DNA of the CDR3: TGTGCCAGCAGCTCGCCGAACAGGGGCGATACTGAAGCTTTCTTT.

The V and J genes are TRBV6-1 and TRBJ1-4; no firm D call. Trimming removed 5 bases from V and 9 bases from J, with 10 bases in between. CDR1 and CDR2 from the germline V gene are MNHNS and SASEGT. The CDR3 runs to 12 residues. Here the CDR3 DNA reads TGTGCCAGCAGTACTACGGGGAAAAAACTGTTTTTT. Protein: CASSTTGKKLFF.

The chain carries TRBV5-6 and TRBJ2-5; possible D gene TRBD2, 5 bases. The CDR3 runs to 17 residues. Germline V gene lookup returns CDR1 SGHDT and CDR2 YYEEEE. V lost 2 bases, J lost 0 bases, and 17 bases lay in between. The CDR3: CASSFWVGAAYQETQYF. The CDR3 nucleotides read TGTGCCAGCAGCTTTTGGGTGGGAGCAGCTTACCAAGAGACCCAGTACTTC.

The chain couples TRBV11-2 to TRBJ2-5, with 8 nucleotides matching TRBD2. Germline V gene lookup returns CDR1 SGHAT and CDR2 FQNNGV. The CDR3 is made up of 17 amino acids. The V segment lost 0 bases and the J segment 4 bases; nucleotides outside the gene matches: 10. The CDR3 bases are TGTGCCAGCAGCTTAGAGTCCGCGGGAGGCTTCAGAGAGACCCAGTACTTC. Its protein product is CASSLESAGGFRETQYF.

The genes are TRBV5-1 and TRBJ2-7; D gene uncertain. CDR3 length: 14 amino acids. Germline V gene sequence: CDR1 SGHRS, CDR2 YFSETQ. V was cut by 0 bases and J by 6 bases, with 13 bases left in between. The CDR3 region has the DNA TGCGCCAGCAGCTTGGAGGCTAGAATCCGCGAGCAGTACTTC. Protein sequence: CASSLEARIREQYF.

This sequence joins TRBV6-1 and TRBJ1-5, with D unclear. The germline V gene has CDR1 MNHNS and CDR2 SASEGT. V was pared by 2 bases and J by 7 bases, with 15 bases between. CDR3 size: 15 residues. The CDR3 nucleotides are TGTGCCAGCAGTGAATCGGGGATTGATAACCAGCCCCAGCATTTT. This codes for CASSESGIDNQPQHF.